The 27 T cell receptor beta chains given below trace back to one sample, sequenced in a study of T cell responses to AZD1222 COVID-19 vaccine. The repertoire was sequenced with immunoSEQ multiplex PCR; TCRdb's copy has only in-frame clones and lacks some. The table records 100,000 to 150,000 clones, 90% of them present only once. The sample in question was peripheral blood, obtained on day 0 of MenACWY control vaccination. Receptor source: an adult in good health.

The chain has TRBV5-1 and TRBJ1-2; 8 bases agree with TRBD1. The CDR3 is made up of 14 amino acids. Germline loops: CDR1 SGHRS, CDR2 YFSETQ. With 5 bases clipped from V and 8 bases from J, the junction kept 11 bases outside the gene matches. CDR3 sequence: CASRAGQGHFGYTF. DNA for the CDR3: TGCGCCAGCAGAGCCGGACAGGGCCACTTCGGCTACACCTTC.

The CDR3 nucleotides are TGTGCCAGCAGCCAAGCAGGCGAGACCCAGTACTTC. As protein: CASSQAGETQYF. The V gene is TRBV14, the J gene TRBJ2-5, with unresolved D. CDR1 is SGHDN, CDR2 FVKESK, per germline. The CDR3 has 12 residues. V was clipped by 1 base and J by 5 bases, with 5 bases between them.

Comment on this clone: This sample includes further DNA sequences coding for the same CDR3. The gene calls are TRBV9 and TRBJ1-1, with a possible D match to TRBD1 (6 bases). CDR1 is SGDLS and CDR2 is YYNGEE in the germline V gene. V was shortened by 0 bases and J by 3 bases, with 15 bases between the two germline ends. The CDR3 runs to 16 residues. CDR3 nucleotides: TGTGCCAGCAGCGTAGCTGCGTGGGGGCAAGACACTGAAGCTTTCTTT. Protein sequence: CASSVAAWGQDTEAFF.

The V gene is TRBV27, the J gene TRBJ1-5; maybe TRBD1 (6 bases). V lost 1 base and J 4 bases, leaving 11 bases between the germline ends. Germline CDR1 is MNHEY and CDR2 is SMNVEV (reference sequence). This CDR3 has 15 residues. CDR3 bases: TGTGCCAGCAGTTTATTGGGGGGGGCTAATCAGCCCCAGCATTTT. This encodes CASSLLGGANQPQHF.

The CDR3 here is CASSQGGQINQPQHF. CDR3 nucleotide sequence: TGTGCCAGCAGCCAAGGGGGACAGATCAATCAGCCCCAGCATTTT. This chain connects TRBV3-1 (or the pseudogene TRBV3-2) to TRBJ1-5; 7 nucleotides align to TRBD1. V shed 1 base, J shed 3 bases, and the junction held 3 bases outside the gene matches. CDR1 LGHDT and CDR2 YNNKEL come from the germline V gene (reference sequence). This CDR3 region has 15 residues.

This chain connects TRBV19 to TRBJ2-2; D tentatively fits TRBD1 or TRBD2 (5 bases each). V lost 3 bases to trimming and J lost 2 bases, with 10 bases between them. Looked up from germline, CDR1 is LNHDA and CDR2 is SQIVND (reference sequence). This CDR3 is built from 15 residues. This chain's CDR3 is CASSMQRGNTGELFF. In DNA form, the CDR3 reads TGTGCCAGTAGTATGCAACGGGGCAACACCGGGGAGCTGTTTTTT.

This chain uses TRBV28 with TRBJ1-2; tentative D call: TRBD1 (5 bases). V lost 5 bases, J lost 8 bases, and 18 bases lay in between. The CDR3 covers 14 residues. Per the germline V gene, CDR1 is MDHEN and CDR2 is SYDVKM. CDR3 sequence reads: CASSPRTGAWGYTF. The CDR3 DNA sequence: TGTGCCAGCAGTCCTCGTACAGGCGCCTGGGGCTACACCTTC.

The chain recombines TRBV5-5 with TRBJ2-7, with 9 bases lining up with TRBD1. CDR3 length: 15 amino acids. In germline, CDR1 is SGHKS, CDR2 YYEKEE (reference sequence). Germline trimming cut 6 bases from V and 3 bases from J; bases unmatched to any gene: 10. The CDR3 spells CASTSWTGARYEQYV. CDR3 nucleotides: TGTGCCAGCACTTCCTGGACAGGGGCTCGCTACGAGCAGTACGTC.

The J gene is TRBJ2-2, the V gene TRBV3-1 (or the pseudogene TRBV3-2), with D hard to call. Trimming took 4 bases from V and 9 from J, leaving 18 bases between them. The CDR3 has 15 residues. Germline CDR1 LGHDT, CDR2 YNNKEL (reference sequence). The CDR3 DNA reads TGTGCCAGCAGCCGCCCGGGTGGCCGTGACAGGGAGCTGTTTTTT. Its translation: CASSRPGGRDRELFF.

The rearrangement links TRBV21-1 to TRBJ2-5; no check of the table's D call, TRBD2, against the DNA was made. TRBV21-1 is a listed pseudogene. The CDR3 is 15 residues long. The CDR3 sequence: CASSREPRQKETQYF. The CDR3 DNA is TGTGCCAGCAGCAGGGAGCCGCGGCAGAAAGAGACCCAGTACTTC.

The chain uses TRBV28 and TRBJ1-2; D gene unclear. Trimming cost V 3 bases and J 2 bases, with 7 bases left between them. The germline V gene encodes CDR1 MDHEN and CDR2 SYDVKM. This CDR3 is built from 13 residues. The CDR3 is CASSFGVNYGYTF. As DNA, the CDR3 is TGTGCCAGCAGTTTCGGGGTGAACTATGGCTACACCTTC.

The chain uses TRBV7-2 and TRBJ2-7; no clear D. The V gene lost 0 bases and the J gene lost 0 bases, with 9 bases spanning the gap. There are 15 residues in the CDR3. Germline assignment: CDR1 SGHTA and CDR2 FQGNSA. The CDR3 DNA reads TGTGCCAGCAGCTTAGCGCCAGGAAGCTCCTACGAGCAGTACTTC. It yields the protein CASSLAPGSSYEQYF.

The rearrangement joins TRBV24-1 to TRBJ1-6; TRBD1 aligns across 7 bases. Losses at the gene ends were 5 bases for V and 7 bases for J; bases not matched to a gene: 19. The CDR3 extends over 19 amino acids. Germline CDR1 KGHDR, CDR2 SFDVKD. CDR3 residues: CATSVTSTKQGRVNSPLHF. DNA for the CDR3: TGTGCCACCAGTGTGACCTCGACTAAACAGGGGCGAGTGAATTCACCCCTCCACTTT.

The rearrangement links TRBV16 to TRBJ1-6; D perhaps matches TRBD1 (5 bases). CDR1 is KGHSY, CDR2 FQNENV, per germline. The CDR3 has 16 amino acids. The V end lost 4 bases, the J end lost 14 bases, and 24 bases lay between the germline ends. CDR3 residues: CASSRDSVSSVFTLHF. CDR3 nucleotides: TGTGCCAGCAGCCGGGACTCCGTTTCGTCAGTATTTACCCTCCACTTT. Complete variable domain (other parts from reference TRBV16 and TRBJ1-6): GEEVAQTPKHLVRGEGQKAKLYCAPIKGHSYVFWYQQVLKNEFKFLISFQNENVFDETGMPKERFSAKCLPNSPCSLEIQATKLEDSAVYFCASSRDSVSSVFTLHFGNGTRLTVT.

This chain links TRBV18 with TRBJ2-1, with a possible D match to TRBD1 (6 bases). V was cut by 1 base and J by 4 bases, with 11 bases left in between. Germline CDR1 KGHSH, CDR2 LQKENI. The CDR3 extends over 15 amino acids. This CDR3 is CASSPLTGQYNEQFF. CDR3 in DNA: TGTGCCAGCTCACCACTTACTGGACAGTACAATGAGCAGTTCTTC.

The chain couples TRBV28 to TRBJ1-1; D possibly corresponds to TRBD1 (5 bases). Germline V lookup: CDR1 MDHEN, CDR2 SYDVKM. The ends were cut back, 3 bases at V and 0 bases at J, with 5 bases in the middle. CDR3 length equals 13 residues. CDR3 coding DNA: TGTGCCAGCAGTTTGGGGCTGAACACTGAAGCTTTCTTT. It encodes CASSLGLNTEAFF.

This chain uses TRBV3-1 (or the pseudogene TRBV3-2) with TRBJ1-3, with D unresolved. The germline gives CDR1 LGHDT, CDR2 YNNKEL (reference sequence). V was trimmed by 4 bases and J by 0 bases, leaving 10 bases between them. CDR3 length: 15 residues. The CDR3 sequence is CASSPGRSSGNTIYF. The CDR3 DNA reads TGTGCCAGCAGCCCCGGACGGAGCTCTGGAAACACCATATATTTT.

V usage is TRBV15 and J usage is TRBJ2-6, with D perhaps matching TRBD2 (7 bases). Trimming removed 1 base at V and 5 bases at J, with 21 bases between. This CDR3 contains 19 residues. Looked up from germline, CDR1 is LNHNV and CDR2 is YYDKDF (reference sequence). Here the CDR3 DNA reads TGTGCCACCAGCAGAGGGCCTGGGGGGGCGTCTGAGAGGGCCAACGTCCTGACTTTC. This sequence encodes CATSRGPGGASERANVLTF.

This clone turned up a few times. This rearrangement joins TRBV6-5 to TRBJ1-6, with TRBD1 as a possible D gene (6 bases). V lost 7 bases to trimming and J lost 2 bases, with 9 bases between them. There are 14 residues in the CDR3. Germline V gene data show CDR1 as MNHEY and CDR2 as SVGAGI. The CDR3 sequence: CASKGQTYNSPLHF. DNA of the CDR3: TGTGCCAGCAAAGGACAGACCTATAATTCACCCCTCCACTTT.

The chain combines TRBV5-1 with TRBJ2-1; 7 bases are shared with TRBD2. The CDR3 has 11 residues. Germline V gene sequence: CDR1 SGHRS, CDR2 YFSETQ. V trimming: 3 bases; J trimming: 10 bases; junction bases outside the gene matches: 1. The CDR3 DNA reads TGCGCCAGCAGCTCCGGGGGGGAGCAGTTCTTC. Protein product: CASSSGGEQFF. Looking up the rest from reference TRBV5-1 and TRBJ2-1 gives the full variable domain: KAGVTQTPRYLIKTRGQQVTLSCSPISGHRSVSWYQQTPGQGLQFLFEYFSETQRNKGNFPGRFSGRQFSNSRSEMNVSTLELGDSALYLCASSSGGEQFFGPGTRLTVL.

J is TRBJ2-7 and V is TRBV6-5; D call uncertain. The CDR3 runs to 16 residues. The germline V gene has CDR1 MNHEY and CDR2 SVGAGI. V lost 0 bases and J lost 1, with 13 bases in between. The chain's CDR3 is CASSYSQILISYEQYV. CDR3 nucleotide sequence: TGTGCCAGCAGTTACTCTCAAATACTAATTTCCTACGAGCAGTACGTC.

The rearrangement joins TRBV10-3 to TRBJ2-1; TRBD1 matches at 10 bases. Germline CDR1 and CDR2: ENHRY and SYGVKD. There are 17 residues in the CDR3. J lost 1 base, V lost 3 bases, and 6 bases had no gene match. The CDR3 here is CAISEGGQGVSYNEQFF. CDR3 bases: TGTGCCATCAGTGAAGGCGGACAGGGGGTATCCTACAATGAGCAGTTCTTC.

The chain employs TRBV4-1 and TRBJ1-5, with no clear D. Germline V CDR1 and CDR2: MGHRA, YSYEKL. The V gene lost 3 bases and the J gene lost 6 bases, with 9 bases spanning the gap. The CDR3 contains 13 residues. CDR3 DNA sequence: TGCGCCAGCAGCCATCCGGGGTCTCAGCCCCAGCATTTT. Residues: CASSHPGSQPQHF.

The V gene is TRBV12-1, the J gene TRBJ1-6; TRBD1 is taken as the D call from the table, unchecked against the DNA. TRBV12-1 is reported as a pseudogene. CDR3 length: 18 amino acids. The CDR3: CASSYLDRFPSYNSPLHF. Written as DNA, the CDR3 is TGTGCCAGCAGCTATCTGGACAGGTTCCCCTCCTATAATTCACCCCTCCACTTT.

V usage is TRBV11-2 and J usage is TRBJ1-6, with D unresolved. V was shortened by 0 bases and J by 6 bases, with 12 bases between the two germline ends. Germline V CDR1 and CDR2: SGHAT, FQNNGV. The CDR3 totals 16 residues. The CDR3 nucleotides are TGTGCCAGCAGCTTAGATAAAAACGGAGGTAATTCACCCCTCCACTTT. Residues: CASSLDKNGGNSPLHF.

V and J are TRBV19 and TRBJ1-2; tentative D call: TRBD1 (5 bases). The CDR3 runs 15 residues. The ends were cut back, 3 bases at V and 8 bases at J, with 19 bases in the middle. Looked up from germline, CDR1 is LNHDA and CDR2 is SQIVND (reference sequence). The CDR3 DNA sequence: TGTGCCAGTAGTATCCCGACAGCCAATCTGGGGGGCTACACCTTC. Its protein is CASSIPTANLGGYTF.

In the case of this clone: A read error may be the cause here, since a much bigger clone is one base away. The V gene is TRBV7-9, the J gene TRBJ1-1; no firm D call. Germline CDR1 and CDR2: SEHNR and FQNEAQ (reference sequence). The CDR3 loop spans 12 amino acids. The V gene lost 3 bases and the J gene lost 0 bases, with 2 bases spanning the gap. The DNA of the CDR3 is TGTGCCAGCAGCTTGGTGAACACTGAAGCTTTCTTT. Amino acids: CASSLVNTEAFF.